The entry below gives a single T cell receptor (beta chain) sequence along with its context. This entry is derived from a study of shared clonotypes between healthy human individuals. Sequencing used immunoSEQ multiplex PCR; TCRdb keeps in-frame clones, though not all of them. Seen here are approximately 2.5 million clones, 93% observed once, and the top ten hold more than 0.35%. Germline V gene sequence: CDR1 SGHRS, CDR2 YFSETQ. The CDR3 extends over 15 amino acids. The trim removed 5 bases at V and 6 bases at J, leaving 7 bases unmatched. J is TRBJ1-6 and V is TRBV5-1, with 8 positions matching TRBD1. The TCR comes from a man aged 18-30 years in good health. Some clones in this sample may be carry-over from other donors' samples. The sample consisted of naive CD4+ T cells from PBMCs. As for subset: CD45RA+ positively selected. CDR3 amino acids: CASSLQTGANSPLHF. Written as DNA, the CDR3 is TGCGCCAGCAGTTTGCAGACAGGGGCTAATTCACCCCTCCACTTT.